Below are 3 T cell receptor beta chains sequenced from a single sample in a study of regulatory T cells in long-lasting Graves disease. The sample's time point: newly diagnosed GD, antithyroid drugs for less than 3 months. The TCR library used RNA extracted from PBMCs. Arm-PCR of CDR3 regions with iRepertoire HTBI primers generated TCR beta libraries. TCRdb independently ran MiXCR on the multiplex PCR reads; one entry per CDR3 protein. The sample comprises about 610,000 distinct CDR3 sequences, more than 15% of which are singletons, and around 12% rests with the top ten. This sample was shared with a second study, whose subject was T cells in Graves' hyperthyroidism and ophthalmopathy.

Sequences were derived from peripheral blood mononuclear cells (PBMCs), sampled at new diagnosis, from a patient treated with antithyroid drugs. The receptors shown here come from a man aged 18 to 35 with Graves disease.

The chain employs TRBV28 and TRBJ2-1; 7 bases are shared with TRBD2. Germline trimming cut 3 bases from V and 0 bases from J; bases unmatched to any gene: 5. CDR1 is MDHEN and CDR2 is SYDVKM in the germline V gene. CDR3 length: 16 residues. The CDR3 here is CASSLMGGSSYNEQFF. The CDR3, as DNA: TGTGCCAGCAGTTTGATGGGAGGGAGCTCCTACAATGAGCAGTTCTTC.

This clonotype was seen repeatedly, ten times or more. The J gene is TRBJ2-3, the V gene TRBV20-1; 10 nucleotides match TRBD2. The germline V gene has CDR1 DFQATT and CDR2 SNEGSKA (reference sequence). The CDR3 extends over 15 amino acids. V dropped 2 bases and J dropped 7; count of bases not matched to a gene: 9. The CDR3 coding sequence is TGCAGTGCTAGAAAACCGGGACTAGCGATATATACGCAGTATTTT. Translating it yields CSARKPGLAIYTQYF.

J is TRBJ2-7 and V is TRBV7-9; maybe TRBD2 (5 bases). CDR3 size: 15 residues. From germline, CDR1 is SEHNR and CDR2 FQNEAQ (reference sequence). V lost 2 bases, J lost 2 bases, and 13 bases lay in between. The CDR3 DNA reads TGTGCCAGCAGCTTACACCCGGACTCTACCTACGAGCAGTACTTC. Translating it yields CASSLHPDSTYEQYF.